A selection of T cell receptor beta chains follows, all from one sample in a study of T cell repertoires in cytomegalovirus infection. TCRdb analysed the reads with MiXCR anew, one entry per CDR3 protein. The sample includes some 200,000 distinct CDR3 sequences, nearly 9.5% of them seen just once. The source material was PBMCs. These receptors were obtained from a human donor in good health (CMV status not recorded). Some clones in this sample may be carry-over from other donors' samples. CDR3s include the opening cysteine and the closing phenylalanine or tryptophan. The D gene is left open where the match is weak. Only part of the rows carry a size: once, few, many, or a class if the clone is expanded.

j_call: TRBJ1-2; v_call: TRBV7-8; clone_size: many; d_call: NA; cdr3_nt: TGTGCCAGCAGCTTAGTGTTGGGGATGGTAAACTATGGCTACACCTTC; cdr3_aa: CASSLVLGMVNYGYTF
j_call: TRBJ2-5; v_call: TRBV7-2; clone_size: many; d_call: NA; cdr3_nt: TGTGCCAGCAGCTTGTCGTGGCAAGAGACCCAGTACTTC; cdr3_aa: CASSLSWQETQYF
j_call: TRBJ2-5; v_call: TRBV6-2/TRBV6-3; clone_size: many; d_call: NA; cdr3_nt: TGTGCCAGCAGTTACGCACAGTTGGGGACCCAGTACTTC; cdr3_aa: CASSYAQLGTQYF
j_call: TRBJ2-1; v_call: TRBV7-6; clone_size: many; d_call: TRBD2; cdr3_nt: TGTGCCAGCAGCTTCACTAGCGGGAGGGCCCACAATGAGCAGTTCTTC; cdr3_aa: CASSFTSGRAHNEQFF
j_call: TRBJ2-5; v_call: TRBV20-1; clone_size: few; d_call: TRBD2; cdr3_nt: TGCAGTGCCCCGGGACTAATAAAAGAGACCCAGTACTTC; cdr3_aa: CSAPGLIKETQYF
j_call: TRBJ2-1; v_call: TRBV6-2/TRBV6-3; clone_size: many; d_call: NA; cdr3_nt: TGTGCCAGCAGAACACGGGGGAGCTCCTACAATGAGCAGTTCTTC; cdr3_aa: CASRTRGSSYNEQFF
j_call: TRBJ1-2; v_call: TRBV6-2/TRBV6-3; clone_size: many; d_call: NA; cdr3_nt: TGTGCCAGCAGGGACTATGGCTACACCTTC; cdr3_aa: CASRDYGYTF
j_call: TRBJ1-6; v_call: TRBV5-4; clone_size: NA; d_call: NA; cdr3_nt: TGTGCCAGCAGCTTGGACAGCTTCTATAATTCACCCCTCCACTTT; cdr3_aa: CASSLDSFYNSPLHF
j_call: TRBJ2-7; v_call: TRBV2; clone_size: NA; d_call: TRBD2; cdr3_nt: TGTGCCAGCGCCCAGGGCGGGAGTGCGTACGAGCAGTACTTC; cdr3_aa: CASAQGGSAYEQYF
j_call: TRBJ1-2; v_call: TRBV28; clone_size: NA; d_call: TRBD1; cdr3_nt: TGTGCCAGCAGTTTAGGGGCGACAGGGGTTGGCTACACCTTC; cdr3_aa: CASSLGATGVGYTF
j_call: TRBJ1-1; v_call: TRBV2; clone_size: NA; d_call: NA; cdr3_nt: TGTGCCAGCAGTGAAGCGCGGGCTTTCTTT; cdr3_aa: CASSEARAFF
j_call: TRBJ2-7; v_call: TRBV5-6; clone_size: many; d_call: TRBD2; cdr3_nt: TGTGCCAGCAGTTCACTAGCGGGGGTGTTATCTCACGAGCAGTACTTC; cdr3_aa: CASSSLAGVLSHEQYF
j_call: TRBJ2-7; v_call: TRBV27; clone_size: many; d_call: NA; cdr3_nt: TGTGCCAGCAGTGGGGACCAGCACTACGAGCAGTACTTC; cdr3_aa: CASSGDQHYEQYF
j_call: TRBJ1-2; v_call: TRBV29-1; clone_size: NA; d_call: NA; cdr3_nt: TGCAGCGTTACTGGGGGGGGGGGTCTCAACTATGGCTACACCTTC; cdr3_aa: CSVTGGGGLNYGYTF
j_call: TRBJ2-1; v_call: TRBV11-2; clone_size: few; d_call: NA; cdr3_nt: TGTGCCAGCAGCCTTAGTGTTTTTGGAACTAGAAACAATGAGCAGTTCTTC; cdr3_aa: CASSLSVFGTRNNEQFF
j_call: TRBJ2-5; v_call: TRBV7-2; clone_size: many; d_call: NA; cdr3_nt: TGTGCCAGCAGCTTAGCGGGGAATCAACGGCCAAGGGAGACCCAGTACTTC; cdr3_aa: CASSLAGNQRPRETQYF
j_call: TRBJ2-3; v_call: TRBV6-6; clone_size: many; d_call: NA; cdr3_nt: TGTGCCAGCAGTTACTGGACACCGAACACAGATACGCAGTATTTT; cdr3_aa: CASSYWTPNTDTQYF
j_call: TRBJ2-3; v_call: TRBV20-1; clone_size: few; d_call: TRBD2; cdr3_nt: TGCAGTGCTAGAGATATATCTAGCGGGAGCCCAGATACGCAGTATTTT; cdr3_aa: CSARDISSGSPDTQYF
j_call: TRBJ2-3; v_call: TRBV7-2; clone_size: many; d_call: NA; cdr3_nt: TGTGCCAGCAGCTTTGGGAGCGGCACAGATACGCAGTATTTT; cdr3_aa: CASSFGSGTDTQYF
j_call: TRBJ2-7; v_call: TRBV30; clone_size: NA; d_call: TRBD2; cdr3_nt: TGTGCCTGGAGTGGGGCGGGAGGAGAATACGAGCAGTACTTC; cdr3_aa: CAWSGAGGEYEQYF
j_call: TRBJ1-6; v_call: TRBV7-8; clone_size: many; d_call: NA; cdr3_nt: TGTGCCAGCAGCTTATCGCGAGCAGGGGTTATGTACTCACCCCTCCACTTT; cdr3_aa: CASSLSRAGVMYSPLHF
j_call: TRBJ1-2; v_call: TRBV4-1; clone_size: many; d_call: NA; cdr3_nt: TGCGCCAGCAGCCAAGATTCCCGGACAGTCTATGGCTACACCTTC; cdr3_aa: CASSQDSRTVYGYTF
j_call: TRBJ1-5; v_call: TRBV7-2; clone_size: medium-sized; d_call: NA; cdr3_nt: TGTGCCAGCAGCCCCGGACCGACGGAGGGTAACAATCAGCCCCAGCATTTT; cdr3_aa: CASSPGPTEGNNQPQHF
j_call: TRBJ1-2; v_call: TRBV30; clone_size: NA; d_call: NA; cdr3_nt: TGTGCCTGGAGTGTACGACAGTATGGCTACACCTTC; cdr3_aa: CAWSVRQYGYTF
j_call: TRBJ2-5; v_call: TRBV6-6; clone_size: NA; d_call: NA; cdr3_nt: TGTGCCAGCAGGCGTCGGTCCCAAGAGACCCAGTACTTC; cdr3_aa: CASRRRSQETQYF
j_call: TRBJ1-4; v_call: TRBV29-1; clone_size: few; d_call: TRBD1; cdr3_nt: TGCAGCGTAACAGGGGTACGGGGTGAAAAACTGTTTTTT; cdr3_aa: CSVTGVRGEKLFF
j_call: TRBJ2-5; v_call: TRBV24-1; clone_size: few; d_call: NA; cdr3_nt: TGTGCCACCAGTGATTCCAACAGGGAGACCCAGTACTTC; cdr3_aa: CATSDSNRETQYF
j_call: TRBJ2-1; v_call: TRBV28; clone_size: many; d_call: NA; cdr3_nt: TGTGCCAGCACCCCCGGGGGGCATGAGCAGTTCTTC; cdr3_aa: CASTPGGHEQFF